This T cell receptor (beta chain) is from a study of blood T cell repertoires in COVID-19. In the study overall: Specimens from acute and convalescent COVID-19 originated in the United States, Italy and Spain.

V lost 5 bases and J lost 3, with 16 bases in between. Germline V gives CDR1 SEHNR, CDR2 FQNEAQ (reference sequence). The CDR3 is 15 residues long. This clone has only one observation. As handled by the study authors: Amplification with reference gene primers provided the estimates of nucleated cell counts. TCRdb's table, derived via immunoSEQ multiplex PCR, lists solely in-frame clones and lacks some. D and trimming were read from the DNA, whereas the V and J calls and clone size are those reported in that table. The sample records about 50,000 clones, approximately 84% being singletons. The sequence derives from a man aged 60-69 years with acute or convalescent COVID-19. V and J are TRBV7-9 and TRBJ1-1; D gene unclear. The specimen sequenced was peripheral blood. CDR3 bases: TGTGCCAGCAGCATCCTGGGCAGCCGTCACACTGAAGCTTTCTTT. It translates to CASSILGSRHTEAFF.